This T cell receptor (beta chain) was profiled in a study of T cell changes during pregnancy in multiple sclerosis. Worth noting for this clone: At one boundary the junction diverges from the germline segment, which might be a read error.

Germline V lookup: CDR1 SQVTM, CDR2 ANQGSEA. The CDR3 totals 13 residues. TCRdb keeps only in-frame clones here, not all; method: immunoSEQ multiplex PCR. Of about 38,000 clones listed, around nine tenths are singletons. This TCR was recovered from a female donor in good health, enrolled as a control in a pregnancy study. The material sequenced was CD4+ T cells from peripheral blood mononuclear cells, taken in the third trimester of pregnancy. V usage is TRBV29-1 and J usage is TRBJ1-5; D possibly corresponds to TRBD1 (6 bases). The CDR3 loop reads CSVVPGGNQPQHF. The CDR3 DNA reads as TGCAGCGTTGTACCGGGGGGCAACCAGCCCCAGCATTTT.